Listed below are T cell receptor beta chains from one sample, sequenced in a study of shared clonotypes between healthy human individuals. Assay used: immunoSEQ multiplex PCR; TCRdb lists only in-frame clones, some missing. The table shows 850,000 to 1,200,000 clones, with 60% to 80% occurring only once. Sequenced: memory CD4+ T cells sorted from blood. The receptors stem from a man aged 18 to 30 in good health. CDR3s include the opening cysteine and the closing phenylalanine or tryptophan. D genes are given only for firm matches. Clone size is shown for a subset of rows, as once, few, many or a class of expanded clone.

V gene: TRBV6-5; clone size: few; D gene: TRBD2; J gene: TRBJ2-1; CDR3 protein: CASSYGPGLADNEQFF; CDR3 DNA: TGTGCCAGCAGTTACGGGCCGGGACTAGCGGATAATGAGCAGTTCTTC
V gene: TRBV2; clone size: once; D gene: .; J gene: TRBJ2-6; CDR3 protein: CASSEFVSGANVLTF; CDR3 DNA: TGTGCCAGCAGTGAATTTGTCTCTGGGGCCAACGTCCTGACTTTC
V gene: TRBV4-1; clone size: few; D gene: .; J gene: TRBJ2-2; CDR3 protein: CASSQDSGTPTTGELFF; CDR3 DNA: TGCGCCAGCAGCCAAGATTCCGGGACACCAACAACCGGGGAGCTGTTTTTT
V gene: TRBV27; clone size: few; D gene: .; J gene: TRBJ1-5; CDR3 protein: CASSLSRAGQPQHF; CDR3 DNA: TGTGCCAGCAGTTTATCGAGAGCAGGTCAGCCCCAGCATTTT
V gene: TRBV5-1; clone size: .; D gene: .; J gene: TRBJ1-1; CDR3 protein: CASSLDFEIAEAFF; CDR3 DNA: TGCGCCAGCAGCTTGGACTTCGAAATTGCTGAAGCTTTCTTT
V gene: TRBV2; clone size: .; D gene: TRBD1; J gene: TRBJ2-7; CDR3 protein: CASGQGSYEQYF; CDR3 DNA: TGTGCCAGCGGACAGGGCTCCTACGAGCAGTACTTC
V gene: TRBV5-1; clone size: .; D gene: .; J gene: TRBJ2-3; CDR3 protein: CASSGLNADTQYF; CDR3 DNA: TGCGCCAGCAGCGGACTCAACGCAGATACGCAGTATTTT
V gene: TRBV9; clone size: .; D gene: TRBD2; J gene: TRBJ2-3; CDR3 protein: CASSVSGRGVDTQYF; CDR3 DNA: TGTGCCAGCAGCGTGAGCGGGAGGGGGGTGGATACGCAGTATTTT
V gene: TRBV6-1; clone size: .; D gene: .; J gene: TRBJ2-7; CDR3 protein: CASGLMIAAYEQYF; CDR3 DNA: TGTGCCAGCGGGCTCATGATAGCGGCCTACGAGCAGTACTTC
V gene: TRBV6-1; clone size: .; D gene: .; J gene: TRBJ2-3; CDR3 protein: CASRPTRISTDTQYF; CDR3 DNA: TGTGCCAGCAGGCCGACGAGAATAAGCACAGATACGCAGTATTTT
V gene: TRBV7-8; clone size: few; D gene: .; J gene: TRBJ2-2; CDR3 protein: CASSAGRLPDTGELFF; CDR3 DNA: TGTGCCAGCAGCGCGGGTCGGCTCCCGGACACCGGGGAGCTGTTTTTT